The source of this TCR beta chain is a study of shared clonotypes between healthy human individuals. Study observations and caveats: Non-shared clonotypes showed lower generation probabilities than clonotypes common to all four donors.

The run depth of the assay was deep. As handled by the study authors: ImmunoSEQ sequences covered only the junction and lacked quality scores; filtering therefore differed. The assay was immunoSEQ multiplex PCR, and TCRdb's table has in-frame clones only and misses some. V and J calls and clone size are given by that table; D and trimming were obtained from the DNA. The sample includes about 680,000 clones, less than 80% of them seen just once. Researchers partitioned CD4+ cells into CD45RA+ naive and CD45RA-negative memory subsets. As to this clone: Its antigen is undetermined.

Trimming shortened V by 7 bases and J by 6 bases, and 16 bases separated the two germline ends. Germline CDR1 reads SNHLY; CDR2 reads FYNNEI. The CDR3 spans 14 residues. The sequencing sample was made of memory CD4+ T cells sorted from blood. Subset of the sample: CD45RA-negative fraction. The TCR was taken from a woman under 40 in good health. The chain has TRBV2 and TRBJ2-1; D is possibly TRBD2 (5 bases). This CDR3 reads CASTKLEIGNEQFF. In DNA, the CDR3 is TGTGCCAGCACAAAACTAGAGATTGGCAATGAGCAGTTCTTC.